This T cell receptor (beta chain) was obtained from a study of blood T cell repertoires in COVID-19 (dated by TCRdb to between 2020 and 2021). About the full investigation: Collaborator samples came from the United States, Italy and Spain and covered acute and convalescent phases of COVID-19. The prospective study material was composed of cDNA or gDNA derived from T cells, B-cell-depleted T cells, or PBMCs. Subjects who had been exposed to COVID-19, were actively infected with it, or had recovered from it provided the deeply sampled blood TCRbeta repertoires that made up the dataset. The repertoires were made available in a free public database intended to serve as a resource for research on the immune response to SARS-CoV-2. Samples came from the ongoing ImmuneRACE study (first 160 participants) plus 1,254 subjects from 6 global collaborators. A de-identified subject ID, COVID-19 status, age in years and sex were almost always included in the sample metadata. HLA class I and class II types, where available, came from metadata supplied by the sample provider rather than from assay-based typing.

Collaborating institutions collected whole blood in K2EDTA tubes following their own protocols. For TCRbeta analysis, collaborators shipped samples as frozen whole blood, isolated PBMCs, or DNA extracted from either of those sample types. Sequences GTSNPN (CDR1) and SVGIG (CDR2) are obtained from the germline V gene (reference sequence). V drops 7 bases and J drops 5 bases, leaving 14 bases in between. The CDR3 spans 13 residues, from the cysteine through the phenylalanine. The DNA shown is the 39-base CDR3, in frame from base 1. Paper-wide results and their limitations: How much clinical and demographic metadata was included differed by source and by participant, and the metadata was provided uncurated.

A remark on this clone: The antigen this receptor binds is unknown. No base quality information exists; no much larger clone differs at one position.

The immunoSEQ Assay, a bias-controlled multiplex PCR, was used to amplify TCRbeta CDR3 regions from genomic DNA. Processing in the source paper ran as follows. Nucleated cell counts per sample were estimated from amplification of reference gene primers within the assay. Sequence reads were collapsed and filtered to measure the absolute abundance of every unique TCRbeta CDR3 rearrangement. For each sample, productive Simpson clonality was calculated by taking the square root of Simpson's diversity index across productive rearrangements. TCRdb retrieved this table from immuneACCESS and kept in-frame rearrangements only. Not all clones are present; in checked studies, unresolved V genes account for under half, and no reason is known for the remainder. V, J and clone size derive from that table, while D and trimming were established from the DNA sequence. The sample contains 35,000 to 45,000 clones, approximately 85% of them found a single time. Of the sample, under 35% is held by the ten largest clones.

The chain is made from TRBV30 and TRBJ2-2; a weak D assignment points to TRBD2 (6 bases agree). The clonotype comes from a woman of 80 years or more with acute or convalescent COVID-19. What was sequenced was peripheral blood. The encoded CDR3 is CAFSGGRTGELFF. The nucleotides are TGTGCCTTCTCCGGGGGAAGGACCGGGGAGCTGTTTTTT. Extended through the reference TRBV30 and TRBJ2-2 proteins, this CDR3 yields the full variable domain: SQTIHQWPATLVQPVGSPLSLECTVEGTSNPNLYWYRQAAGRGLQLLFYSVGIGQISSEVPQNLSASRPQDRQFILSSKKLLLSDSGFYLCAFSGGRTGELFFGEGSRLTVL.